The next 22 T cell receptor beta chains were all read from a single sample in a study of beta chain features in type 1 diabetes. The study reverse transcribed the entire isolated RNA, so it sequenced expressed TCRB transcripts. Profiled with immunoSEQ multiplex PCR; TCRdb holds only in-frame clones, not every one. The sample has around 160,000 clones, under 60% seen once. The sequenced sample consisted of Tregs from blood. The source of these receptors is a man between 18 and 35 years old in good health.

The rearrangement uses TRBV7-9 and TRBJ1-2; D gene unclear. This CDR3 has 13 amino acids. Germline CDR1 reads SEHNR; CDR2 reads FQNEAQ (reference sequence). The germline V and J ends were trimmed by 0 bases and 8 bases, with 10 bases remaining between them. The CDR3 DNA reads TGTGCCAGCAGCTTAGCCACGGGGAGGGGCTACACCTTC. Translation gives CASSLATGRGYTF.

The chain employs TRBV27 and TRBJ2-2; tentative D call: TRBD1 (5 bases). Trimming took 5 bases from V and 8 from J, leaving 15 bases between them. Germline CDR1 MNHEY, CDR2 SMNVEV (reference sequence). The CDR3 has 14 amino acids. In DNA, the CDR3 is TGTGCCAGCAGTGGCAGGGTTGGGGTAGGGGAGCTGTTTTTT. Translated: CASSGRVGVGELFF.

The chain joins TRBV25-1 to TRBJ2-4, with 9 bases matching TRBD1. V trimming: 10 bases; J trimming: 4 bases; junction bases outside the gene matches: 14. This CDR3 region has 16 residues. Germline V CDR1 and CDR2: MGHDK, SYGVNS. The CDR3 loop reads CATRPGQGGRKNIQYF. For the CDR3, the DNA is TGTGCCACCCGCCCGGGACAGGGAGGGAGGAAAAACATTCAGTACTTC.

The chain combines TRBV5-8 with TRBJ1-3; 9 nucleotides match TRBD1. After removal of 4 bases from V and 0 bases from J, the junction contained 8 bases not matched to a gene. Germline CDR1 is SGHTS and CDR2 is YDEGEE. The CDR3 has 17 amino acids. Here the CDR3 DNA reads TGTGCCAGCAGCAAGGGACAGGGCCGATTCTCTGGAAACACCATATATTTT. Its protein is CASSKGQGRFSGNTIYF.

This CDR3 reads CASSQGQVYGYTF. The CDR3 nucleotides are TGTGCCAGCAGCCAAGGACAGGTTTATGGCTACACCTTC. The chain carries TRBV14 and TRBJ1-2; tentative D call: TRBD1 (6 bases). Germline loops: CDR1 SGHDN, CDR2 FVKESK. The V gene lost 1 base and the J gene lost 5 bases, with 8 bases spanning the gap. CDR3 length: 13 amino acids.

The CDR3 region has the DNA TGTGCCAGCAGCTTGTCACTAGCTTCCTACGAGCAGTACTTC. This gives the protein CASSLSLASYEQYF. The V gene is TRBV5-8, the J gene TRBJ2-7, with D tentatively TRBD2 (6 bases). The V gene lost 1 base and the J gene lost 1 base, with 9 bases spanning the gap. The germline gives CDR1 SGHTS, CDR2 YDEGEE. The CDR3 contains 14 residues.

This clone was seen only a few times. The chain combines TRBV11-2 with TRBJ2-3, with D tentatively TRBD2 (5 bases). This CDR3 region has 15 residues. The V end was cut by 1 base, the J end by 4 bases, with 12 bases between. Germline V CDR1 and CDR2: SGHAT, FQNNGV. CDR3 coding DNA: TGTGCCAGCAGCTTAGTGCGAGGGAGTGCAGATACGCAGTATTTT. Encoded protein: CASSLVRGSADTQYF. The variable domain in full, with the rest retrieved from reference TRBV11-2 and TRBJ2-3, is EAGVAQSPRYKIIEKRQSVAFWCNPISGHATLYWYQQILGQGPKLLIQFQNNGVVDDSQLPKDRFSAERLKGVDSTLKIQPAKLEDSAVYLCASSLVRGSADTQYFGPGTRLTVL.

This clone has only a few counts. The chain has TRBV4-1 and TRBJ2-1; 10 bases fit TRBD1. There are 14 residues in the CDR3. The V segment lost 4 bases and the J segment 6 bases; nucleotides outside the gene matches: 3. The germline V gene encodes CDR1 MGHRA and CDR2 YSYEKL. The CDR3 is CASSPRDRGNEQFF. In nucleotides, the CDR3 is TGCGCCAGCAGCCCTAGGGACAGGGGCAATGAGCAGTTCTTC.

This clone was seen only a few times. The chain links TRBV6-6 to TRBJ2-1; a possible D gene is TRBD1 (5 bases). Germline V CDR1 and CDR2: MNHNY, SVGAGI (reference sequence). The CDR3 is 13 residues long. V gave up 2 bases and J gave up 8 bases, with 10 bases separating them. The CDR3, as DNA: TGTGCCAGCAGTTACCCGTGGGGCGATGAGCAGTTCTTC. Translated: CASSYPWGDEQFF.

In this sample, this clone turned up once. The V call is TRBV29-1, the J call TRBJ1-3, with D unclear. Trimming took 6 bases from V and 4 from J, leaving 10 bases between them. This CDR3 comprises 12 residues. Per the germline V gene, CDR1 is SQVTM and CDR2 is ANQGSEA. CDR3 DNA sequence: TGCAGCGTGGAAAGCCTGGGAAACACCATATATTTT. It encodes CSVESLGNTIYF.

The rearrangement joins TRBV10-3 to TRBJ2-1; the match to TRBD1 covers 10 bases. This CDR3 comprises 15 residues. In germline, CDR1 is ENHRY, CDR2 SYGVKD. Trimming removed 10 bases from V and 8 bases from J; junction bases left unmatched: 14. The CDR3 loop is CATEKHGTGDDEQFF. In DNA form, the CDR3 reads TGTGCCACCGAGAAACATGGGACAGGGGATGATGAGCAGTTCTTC.

The CDR3 DNA reads as TGTGCCAGCAGTCTGACGGGAAGATATGGCTACACCTTC. Its translation: CASSLTGRYGYTF. The chain uses TRBV6-5 and TRBJ1-2; D call uncertain. The V end lost 5 bases, the J end lost 5 bases, and 12 bases lay between the germline ends. The V gene's germline CDR1 is MNHEY and CDR2 SVGAGI. The CDR3 loop spans 13 amino acids.

This clone has a handful of counts. The rearrangement joins TRBV27 to TRBJ2-1; 10 bases agree with TRBD2. The CDR3 totals 15 residues. Germline V gene data show CDR1 as MNHEY and CDR2 as SMNVEV (reference sequence). V shed 6 bases, J shed 0 bases, and the junction held 2 bases outside the gene matches. The CDR3 is CASRLAGSSYNEQFF. CDR3 bases: TGTGCCAGCAGACTAGCGGGAAGCTCCTACAATGAGCAGTTCTTC.

This clone has more than one count but fewer than ten. At the DNA level, this CDR3 is encoded by other sequences in the same sample as well. The rearrangement links TRBV6-1 to TRBJ2-1, with TRBD2 identical over 8 bases. Germline V lookup: CDR1 MNHNS, CDR2 SASEGT. The CDR3 is 14 residues long. V shed 3 bases, J shed 13 bases, and the junction held 11 bases outside the gene matches. In DNA, the CDR3 is TGTGCCAGCAGTGACGGGGGGGGCAGGGCAGCTCAGTTCTTC. As protein: CASSDGGGRAAQFF.

The rearrangement links TRBV30 to TRBJ1-2, with 9 bases fitting TRBD1. The V gene's germline CDR1 is GTSNPN and CDR2 SVGIG (reference sequence). J lost 5 bases, V lost 3 bases, and 1 base had no gene match. The CDR3 covers 12 residues. DNA of the CDR3: TGTGCCTGGAGCGGGACAGGGTATGGCTACACCTTC. Its translation is CAWSGTGYGYTF.

This clone was picked up a small number of times. The chain has TRBV2 and TRBJ2-1; 7 bases map to TRBD1. Germline CDR1 is SNHLY and CDR2 is FYNNEI. The CDR3 is 15 amino acids. After removal of 6 bases from V and 2 bases from J, the junction contained 7 bases not matched to a gene. CDR3 loop: CASSHTGATYNEQFF. The CDR3 DNA reads TGTGCCAGCAGCCATACAGGGGCCACCTACAATGAGCAGTTCTTC.

This chain uses TRBV6-6 with TRBJ2-3; 9 bases are a match to TRBD2. Unmatched junction bases numbered 13, after V lost 6 bases and J lost 6 bases. The CDR3 consists of 16 residues. Germline V gene sequence: CDR1 MNHNY, CDR2 SVGAGI (reference sequence). DNA for the CDR3: TGTGCCAGCAGGCTGCGACTAGCGGTAGAATTGGATACGCAGTATTTT. Amino acid sequence: CASRLRLAVELDTQYF.

This clone was found a few times. The rearrangement joins TRBV7-2 to TRBJ2-7, with a possible D match to TRBD1 (5 bases). The CDR3 consists of 15 residues. Germline V CDR1 and CDR2: SGHTA, FQGNSA. V lost 3 bases to trimming and J lost 0 bases, with 12 bases between them. Here the CDR3 reads CASSFSLDSSYEQYF. CDR3 nucleotides: TGTGCCAGCAGCTTTTCCCTTGACAGCTCCTACGAGCAGTACTTC.

The genes are TRBV5-5 and TRBJ2-2; 7 nucleotides line up with TRBD1. The CDR3 runs to 18 residues. CDR1 and CDR2 from the germline V gene are SGHKS and YYEKEE (reference sequence). V dropped 3 bases and J dropped 1; count of bases not matched to a gene: 12. The CDR3 bases are TGTGCCAGCAGCTACCAACCCCGGGACAGTTGGAACACCGGGGAGCTGTTTTTT. Its protein product is CASSYQPRDSWNTGELFF. Combining the CDR3 with reference TRBV5-5 and TRBJ2-2 gives the whole variable domain DAGVTQSPTHLIKTRGQQVTLRCSPISGHKSVSWYQQVLGQGPQFIFQYYEKEERGRGNFPDRFSARQFPNYSSELNVNALLLGDSALYLCASSYQPRDSWNTGELFFGEGSRLTVL.

The chain has TRBV10-3 and TRBJ2-1; no clear D. V shed 4 bases and J shed 5 bases, with 3 bases lying between them. There are 11 residues in the CDR3. The germline V gene has CDR1 ENHRY and CDR2 SYGVKD. The CDR3 here is CAISVNNEQFF. The CDR3 DNA is TGTGCCATCAGTGTTAACAATGAGCAGTTCTTC.

V and J are TRBV5-4 and TRBJ2-5; 9 positions match TRBD1. CDR3 length: 17 residues. The germline gives CDR1 SGHNT, CDR2 YYREEE (reference sequence). Trimming cost V 4 bases and J 4 bases; bases outside gene matches: 14. This CDR3 reads CASSPYQSGTGRETQYF. The CDR3 DNA reads TGTGCCAGCAGCCCTTACCAATCCGGGACAGGGAGAGAGACCCAGTACTTC.

The rearrangement uses TRBV7-2 and TRBJ2-5; 13 bases are shared with TRBD2. CDR3 length: 17 residues. The V gene's germline CDR1 is SGHTA and CDR2 FQGNSA. V lost 2 bases to trimming and J lost 2 bases; unmatched junction nucleotides: 5. CDR3 region: CASSLRTSGGSQETQYF. The CDR3 DNA follows: TGTGCCAGCAGCTTAAGGACTAGCGGGGGCTCTCAAGAGACCCAGTACTTC.